These T cell receptor beta chains were read from a single sample in a study of early T cells in non-severe SARS-CoV-2 infection. TCRdb reanalysed the 5' RACE reads using MiXCR and keeps one entry per CDR3 protein. The table has 88,000 or so distinct CDR3 sequences, just under 15% seen once. The sample was whole blood. These receptors were taken from an adult who was a healthcare worker with PCR-confirmed SARS-CoV-2 infection or an uninfected control (not recorded which). Both conserved end residues are trimmed from each CDR3. Part of the rows lack a size; the others show once, few, many or a class for expanded clones.

13,TRBV6-2/TRBV6-3,few,AGGGAGGNTGELF
14,TRBV7-6,few,ASSLNPSGSSDTQY
11,TRBV30,NA,AWDRASGDTQY
13,TRBV10-3,few,AISESPNPTDEQY
13,TRBV4-2,NA,ASSQPGQGSNEQF
14,TRBV7-2,many,ASSLGGDRYNSPLH
12,TRBV12-3/TRBV12-4,many,ASSPAAVPYEQY
10,TRBV20-1,NA,SASRSSYEQY
12,TRBV6-5,many,ASSMGQAYNEQF
12,TRBV28,few,ASKITSGQNEQF
13,TRBV15,NA,ATSRDPGSNQPQH